This T cell receptor (beta chain) was observed in a study of shared clonotypes between healthy human individuals. The assay was immunoSEQ multiplex PCR, and TCRdb's table has in-frame clones only and misses some. This sample has hundreds of thousands of clones, with about 78% found just once. Germline CDR1 is MNHNY and CDR2 is SVGAGI (reference sequence). Trimming took 6 bases from V and 3 from J; bases not matched to a gene: 7. This CDR3 has 14 residues. This TCR came from a woman in her 30s in good health. This sequence joins TRBV6-6 and TRBJ2-7, with 8 bases aligning to TRBD2. The source material was memory CD4+ T cells sorted from blood. Described subset: CD45RA-negative fraction. The CDR3 region is CASRVISGNYEQYF. Written as DNA, the CDR3 is TGTGCCAGCAGGGTTATTAGCGGGAACTACGAGCAGTACTTC.